Shown below are 15 T cell receptor beta chains from a single sample sequenced in a study of blood T cell repertoires in COVID-19. TCRdb's copy holds only in-frame clones and misses some; the assay was immunoSEQ multiplex PCR. The sample consists of roughly 120,000 clones, roughly 88% of them appearing once. The sequencing sample was made of peripheral blood. These receptor sequences come from a human donor in a cohort sampled during active COVID-19.

This chain links TRBV24-1 with TRBJ1-1; 7 bases fit TRBD1. Germline V gene sequence: CDR1 KGHDR, CDR2 SFDVKD. The CDR3 is made up of 12 amino acids. The J segment lost 8 bases and the V segment lost 4 bases, leaving 3 bases of the junction unmatched. This CDR3 is CATSDRDREAFF. The CDR3 nucleotides are TGTGCCACCAGTGACCGGGACAGAGAAGCTTTCTTT.

This chain links TRBV3-1 (or the pseudogene TRBV3-2) with TRBJ2-5; D is ambiguous. Germline-derived CDR1 and CDR2 are LGHDT and YNNKEL (reference sequence). Trimming took 2 bases from V and 2 from J, leaving 6 bases between them. There are 13 residues in the CDR3. CDR3 loop: CASSQLTQETQYF. As DNA, the CDR3 is TGTGCCAGCAGCCAACTTACTCAAGAGACCCAGTACTTC.

The chain combines TRBV7-2 with TRBJ2-5; the match to TRBD2 covers 7 bases. The J segment lost 5 bases and the V segment lost 3 bases, leaving 3 bases of the junction unmatched. CDR1 and CDR2 from the germline V gene are SGHTA and FQGNSA. CDR3 length equals 13 residues. CDR3 sequence: CASSFGGSETQYF. CDR3 nucleotides: TGTGCCAGCAGCTTTGGCGGGAGTGAGACCCAGTACTTC.

The chain links TRBV7-9 to TRBJ1-4, with D uncertain. Trimming stripped 2 bases from V and 8 bases from J, with 9 bases between. CDR1 SEHNR and CDR2 FQNEAQ come from the germline V gene (reference sequence). CDR3 length equals 13 residues. CDR3 DNA: TGTGCCAGCAGCTTACGGGGAATGGAAAAACTGTTTTTT. It is translated as CASSLRGMEKLFF.

The J gene is TRBJ1-5, the V gene TRBV27, with D possibly TRBD1 on 6 matching bases. Per germline, CDR1 MNHEY and CDR2 SMNVEV (reference sequence). V shed 2 bases and J shed 4 bases, with 15 bases lying between them. The CDR3 has 16 residues. The CDR3 region is CASSLVRGGGNQPQHF. The CDR3 DNA sequence: TGTGCCAGCAGTTTAGTAAGGGGGGGCGGGAATCAGCCCCAGCATTTT.

The chain combines TRBV5-1 with TRBJ2-3; TRBD1 agrees at 7 bases. Germline CDR1 reads SGHRS; CDR2 reads YFSETQ. Trimming cost V 4 bases and J 5 bases; bases outside gene matches: 10. CDR3 length: 15 residues. CDR3 DNA: TGCGCCAGCAGCGCGGCAGGGGGAATACGAGATACGCAGTATTTT. Its translation is CASSAAGGIRDTQYF. Full variable domain (rest looked up from reference TRBV5-1 and TRBJ2-3): KAGVTQTPRYLIKTRGQQVTLSCSPISGHRSVSWYQQTPGQGLQFLFEYFSETQRNKGNFPGRFSGRQFSNSRSEMNVSTLELGDSALYLCASSAAGGIRDTQYFGPGTRLTVL.

V and J are TRBV6-2 or TRBV6-3 and TRBJ1-1, with D perhaps matching TRBD1 (5 bases). CDR1 is MNHEY and CDR2 is SVGEGT in the germline V gene. V lost 5 bases and J 7 bases, leaving 20 bases between the germline ends. There are 15 residues in the CDR3. CDR3 sequence: CASSRRGGGVNEAFF. The CDR3 DNA is TGTGCCAGCAGTCGCCGCGGGGGAGGCGTAAATGAAGCTTTCTTT.

V is TRBV28 and J is TRBJ1-1, with D perhaps TRBD1 (5 bases). CDR3 size: 12 residues. Trimming left V 5 bases short and J 10 bases short, with 14 bases between. CDR1 and CDR2 (germline): MDHEN, SYDVKM. Here the CDR3 reads CASSTGGISAFF. For the CDR3, the DNA is TGTGCCAGCAGTACCGGGGGGATCTCAGCTTTCTTT.

The J gene is TRBJ2-7, the V gene TRBV5-8, with 9 bases identical to TRBD1. Germline V CDR1 and CDR2: SGHTS, YDEGEE. The V and J ends lost 3 bases and 3 bases, in that order; junction bases with no gene match: 10. This CDR3 is 16 amino acids long. The DNA of the CDR3 is TGTGCCAGCAGCTGGAGTATGGGGACAGGGAGCTACGAGCAGTACTTC. It codes for CASSWSMGTGSYEQYF.

This chain connects TRBV9 to TRBJ2-3; 9 bases match TRBD2. V trimming: 7 bases; J trimming: 3 bases; junction bases outside the gene matches: 3. This CDR3 has 13 residues. Germline V CDR1 and CDR2: SGDLS, YYNGEE. CDR3 bases: TGTGCCAGCGCAGCGGGAGGAACAGATACGCAGTATTTT. Translating it yields CASAAGGTDTQYF.

V and J are TRBV16 and TRBJ1-2, with no clear D. Germline values: CDR1 KGHSY, CDR2 FQNENV. Trimming left V 0 bases short and J 8 bases short, with 10 bases between. This CDR3 contains 13 residues. The CDR3 bases are TGTGCCAGCAGCCAATCGATCCAGTTAGGCTACACCTTC. Amino acid sequence: CASSQSIQLGYTF.

This sequence joins TRBV5-1 and TRBJ2-7; the D is unclear. CDR1 is SGHRS and CDR2 is YFSETQ in the germline V gene. The CDR3 length is 11 residues. Trimming pared 2 bases from V and 5 bases from J, leaving 5 bases between. CDR3 in amino acids: CASSFQNEQYF. CDR3 sequence (DNA): TGCGCCAGCAGCTTCCAGAACGAGCAGTACTTC. Full variable domain (missing parts from reference TRBV5-1 and TRBJ2-7): KAGVTQTPRYLIKTRGQQVTLSCSPISGHRSVSWYQQTPGQGLQFLFEYFSETQRNKGNFPGRFSGRQFSNSRSEMNVSTLELGDSALYLCASSFQNEQYFGPGTRLTVT.

The CDR3 region has the DNA TGCAGTGCTAGTGTTACGGGGATCCCAAGGAACACTGAAGCTTTCTTT. Its translation: CSASVTGIPRNTEAFF. The chain uses TRBV20-1 and TRBJ1-1; D not resolved. Germline values: CDR1 DFQATT, CDR2 SNEGSKA (reference sequence). V dropped 3 bases and J dropped 1 base, with 18 bases sitting between them. This CDR3 comprises 16 residues.

This clone was found once. The chain employs TRBV4-3 and TRBJ2-5, with a tentative D call TRBD1 (5 bases). V lost 0 bases and J 2 bases, leaving 13 bases between the germline ends. CDR1 and CDR2 (germline): LGHNA, YSLEER. The CDR3 runs 16 residues. The CDR3 DNA sequence: TGCGCCAGCAGCCAAGATGGTGGGGCATCTCAAGAGACCCAGTACTTC. Protein product: CASSQDGGASQETQYF.

The chain joins TRBV19 to TRBJ1-4, with 8 bases matching TRBD1. V was clipped by 5 bases and J by 8 bases; unmatched bases: 7. The length of the CDR3 is 14 residues. Germline CDR1 and CDR2: LNHDA and SQIVND (reference sequence). CDR3 sequence reads: CASSADRVGEKLFF. In nucleotides, the CDR3 is TGTGCCAGTAGTGCGGACAGGGTTGGGGAAAAACTGTTTTTT.